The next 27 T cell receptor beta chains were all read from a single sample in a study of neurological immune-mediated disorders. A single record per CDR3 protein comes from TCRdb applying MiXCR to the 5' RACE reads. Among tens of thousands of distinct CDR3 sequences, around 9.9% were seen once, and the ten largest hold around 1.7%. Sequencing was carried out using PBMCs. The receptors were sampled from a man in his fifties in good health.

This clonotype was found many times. The CDR3 DNA is TGCAGTGCTCCGGGGACTAGCGGGAAAGTTGAGCAGTTCTTC. Amino acids: CSAPGTSGKVEQFF. V usage is TRBV20-1 and J usage is TRBJ2-1; 13 bases agree with TRBD2. This CDR3 has 14 amino acids. CDR1 and CDR2 (germline): DFQATT, SNEGSKA (reference sequence). V dropped 5 bases and J dropped 9; count of bases not matched to a gene: 7.

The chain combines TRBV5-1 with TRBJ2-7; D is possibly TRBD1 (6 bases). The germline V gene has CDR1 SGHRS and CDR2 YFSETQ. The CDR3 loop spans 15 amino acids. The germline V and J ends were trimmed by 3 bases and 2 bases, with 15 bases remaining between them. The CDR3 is CASSSGTWGPYEQYF. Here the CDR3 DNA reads TGCGCCAGCAGCTCCGGGACATGGGGACCCTACGAGCAGTACTTC. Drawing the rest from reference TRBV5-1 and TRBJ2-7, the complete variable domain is KAGVTQTPRYLIKTRGQQVTLSCSPISGHRSVSWYQQTPGQGLQFLFEYFSETQRNKGNFPGRFSGRQFSNSRSEMNVSTLELGDSALYLCASSSGTWGPYEQYFGPGTRLTVT.

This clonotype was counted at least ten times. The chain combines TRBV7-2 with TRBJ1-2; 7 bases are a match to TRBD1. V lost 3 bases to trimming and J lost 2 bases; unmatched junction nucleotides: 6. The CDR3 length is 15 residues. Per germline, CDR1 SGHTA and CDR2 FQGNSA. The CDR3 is CASSLGRQGNYGYTF. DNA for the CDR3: TGTGCCAGCAGCTTGGGACGACAGGGCAACTATGGCTACACCTTC.

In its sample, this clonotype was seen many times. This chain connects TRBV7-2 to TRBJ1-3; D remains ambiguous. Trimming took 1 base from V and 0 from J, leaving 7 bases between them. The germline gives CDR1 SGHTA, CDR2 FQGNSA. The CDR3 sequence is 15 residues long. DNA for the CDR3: TGTGCCAGCAGCTTAGGTCTGAGCTCTGGAAACACCATATATTTT. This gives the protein CASSLGLSSGNTIYF. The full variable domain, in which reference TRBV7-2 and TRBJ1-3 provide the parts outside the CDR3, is GAGVSQSPSNKVTEKGKDVELRCDPISGHTALYWYRQSLGQGLEFLIYFQGNSAPDKSGLPSDRFSAERTGGSVSTLTIQRTQQEDSAVYLCASSLGLSSGNTIYFGEGSWLTVV.

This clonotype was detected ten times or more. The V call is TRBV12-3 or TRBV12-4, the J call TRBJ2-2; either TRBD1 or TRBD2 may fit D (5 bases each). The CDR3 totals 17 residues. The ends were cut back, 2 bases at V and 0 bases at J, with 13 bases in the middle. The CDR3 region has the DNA TGTGCCAGCAGTTTAATAGGGGACCCCGCGAACACCGGGGAGCTGTTTTTT. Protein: CASSLIGDPANTGELFF.

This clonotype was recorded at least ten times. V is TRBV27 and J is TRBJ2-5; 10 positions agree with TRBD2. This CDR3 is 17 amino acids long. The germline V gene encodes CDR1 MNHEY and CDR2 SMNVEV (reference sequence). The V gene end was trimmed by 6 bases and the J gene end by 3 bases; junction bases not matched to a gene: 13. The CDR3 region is CASSQIALAGTKETQYF. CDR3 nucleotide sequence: TGTGCCAGCAGCCAAATCGCACTAGCGGGAACCAAAGAGACCCAGTACTTC.

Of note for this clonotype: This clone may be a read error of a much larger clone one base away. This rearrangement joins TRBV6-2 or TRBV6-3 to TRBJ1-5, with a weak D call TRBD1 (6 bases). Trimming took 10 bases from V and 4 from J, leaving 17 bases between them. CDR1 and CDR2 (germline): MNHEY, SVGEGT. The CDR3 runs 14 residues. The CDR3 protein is CAIGLPGANQPQHF. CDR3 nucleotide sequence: TGTGCCATCGGGCTTCCAGGGGCGAATCAGCCCCAGCATTTT.

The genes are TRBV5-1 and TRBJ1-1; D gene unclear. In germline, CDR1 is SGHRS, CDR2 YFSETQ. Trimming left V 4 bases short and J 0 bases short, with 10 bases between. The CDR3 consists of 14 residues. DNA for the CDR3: TGCGCCAGCAGCCCGGTCAGCATGAACACTGAAGCTTTCTTT. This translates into CASSPVSMNTEAFF.

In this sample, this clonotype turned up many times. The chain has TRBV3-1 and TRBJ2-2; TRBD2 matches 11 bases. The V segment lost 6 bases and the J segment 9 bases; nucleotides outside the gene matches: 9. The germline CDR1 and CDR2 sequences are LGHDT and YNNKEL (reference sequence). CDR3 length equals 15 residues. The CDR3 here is CASRPLTSGNRELFF. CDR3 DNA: TGTGCCAGCAGGCCCTTGACTAGCGGGAACAGGGAGCTGTTTTTT.

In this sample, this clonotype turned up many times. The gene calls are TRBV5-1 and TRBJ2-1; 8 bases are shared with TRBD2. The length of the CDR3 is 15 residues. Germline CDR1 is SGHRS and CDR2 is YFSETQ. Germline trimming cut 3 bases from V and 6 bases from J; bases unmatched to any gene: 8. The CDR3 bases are TGCGCCAGCAGCTCGGGGACTAGTCTCCCCAATGAGCAGTTCTTC. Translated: CASSSGTSLPNEQFF.

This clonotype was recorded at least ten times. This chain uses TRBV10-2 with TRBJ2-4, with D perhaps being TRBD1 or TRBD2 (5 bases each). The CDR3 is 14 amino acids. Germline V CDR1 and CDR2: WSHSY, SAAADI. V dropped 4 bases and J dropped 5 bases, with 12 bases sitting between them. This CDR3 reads CASSVSLGENIQYF. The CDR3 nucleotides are TGCGCCAGCAGTGTGTCACTGGGGGAAAACATTCAGTACTTC.

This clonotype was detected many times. CDR3 loop: CASSQETGYDYGYTF. Here the CDR3 DNA reads TGCGCCAGCAGCCAAGAAACAGGGTACGACTATGGCTACACCTTC. The V call is TRBV4-3, the J call TRBJ1-2; a possible D gene is TRBD1 (6 bases). The V gene lost 0 bases and the J gene lost 3 bases, with 11 bases spanning the gap. This CDR3 is 15 amino acids long. CDR1 and CDR2 from the germline V gene are LGHNA and YSLEER.

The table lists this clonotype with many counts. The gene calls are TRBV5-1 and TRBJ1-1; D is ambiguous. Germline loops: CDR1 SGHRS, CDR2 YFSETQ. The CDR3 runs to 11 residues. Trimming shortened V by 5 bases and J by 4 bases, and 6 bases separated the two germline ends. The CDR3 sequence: CASRGATEAFF. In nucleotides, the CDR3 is TGCGCCAGCAGAGGTGCCACTGAAGCTTTCTTT.

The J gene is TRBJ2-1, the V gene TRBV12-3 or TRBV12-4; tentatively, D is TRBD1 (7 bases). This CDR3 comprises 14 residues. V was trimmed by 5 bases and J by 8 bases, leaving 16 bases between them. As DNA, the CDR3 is TGTGCCAGCAGTAAGAACAGGGGCGGGGATGAGCAGTTCTTC. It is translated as CASSKNRGGDEQFF.

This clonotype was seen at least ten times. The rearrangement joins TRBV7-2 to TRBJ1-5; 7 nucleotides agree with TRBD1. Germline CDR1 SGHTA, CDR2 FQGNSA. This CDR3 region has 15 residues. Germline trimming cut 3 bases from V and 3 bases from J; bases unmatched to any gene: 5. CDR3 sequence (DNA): TGTGCCAGCAGCTTCACGGGACAGTTCAATCAGCCCCAGCATTTT. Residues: CASSFTGQFNQPQHF.

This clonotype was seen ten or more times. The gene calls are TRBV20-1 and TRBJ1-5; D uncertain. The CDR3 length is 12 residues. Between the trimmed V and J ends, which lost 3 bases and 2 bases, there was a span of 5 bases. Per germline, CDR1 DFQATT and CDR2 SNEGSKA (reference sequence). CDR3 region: CSARPGNQPQHF. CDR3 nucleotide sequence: TGCAGTGCTAGGCCCGGCAATCAGCCCCAGCATTTT.

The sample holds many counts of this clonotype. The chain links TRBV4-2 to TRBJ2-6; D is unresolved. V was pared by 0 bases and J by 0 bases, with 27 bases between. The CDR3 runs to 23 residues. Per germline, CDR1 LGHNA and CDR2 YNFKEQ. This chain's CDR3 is CASSQERFTFSDRQSSGANVLTF. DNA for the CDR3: TGTGCCAGCAGCCAAGAAAGGTTTACGTTCTCAGACCGACAAAGCTCTGGGGCCAACGTCCTGACTTTC.

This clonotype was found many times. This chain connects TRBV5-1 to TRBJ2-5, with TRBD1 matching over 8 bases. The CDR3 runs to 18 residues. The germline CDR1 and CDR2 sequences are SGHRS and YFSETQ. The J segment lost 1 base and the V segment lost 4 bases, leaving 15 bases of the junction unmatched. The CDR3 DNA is TGCGCCAGCAGCCAAACCCATATAAGGACAGGGCTCCAAGAGACCCAGTACTTC. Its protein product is CASSQTHIRTGLQETQYF.

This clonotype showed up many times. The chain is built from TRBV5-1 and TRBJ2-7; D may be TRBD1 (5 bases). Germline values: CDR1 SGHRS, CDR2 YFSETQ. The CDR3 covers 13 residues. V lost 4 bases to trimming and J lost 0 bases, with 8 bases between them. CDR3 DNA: TGCGCCAGCAGCCCTCAGGGCTCCTACGAGCAGTACTTC. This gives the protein CASSPQGSYEQYF.

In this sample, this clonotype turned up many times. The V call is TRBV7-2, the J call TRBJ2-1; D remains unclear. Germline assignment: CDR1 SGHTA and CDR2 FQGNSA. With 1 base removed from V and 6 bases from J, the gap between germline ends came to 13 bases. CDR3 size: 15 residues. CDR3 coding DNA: TGTGCCAGCAGCTTAGACGCTTCTCTGGGCAATGAGCAGTTCTTC. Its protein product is CASSLDASLGNEQFF.

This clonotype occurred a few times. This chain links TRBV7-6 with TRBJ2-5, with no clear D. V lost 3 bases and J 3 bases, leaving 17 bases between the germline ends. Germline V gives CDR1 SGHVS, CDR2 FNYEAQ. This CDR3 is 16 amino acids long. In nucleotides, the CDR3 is TGTGCCAGCAGCTTCTCTTGGGCCGGTGGGAAAGAGACCCAGTACTTC. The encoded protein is CASSFSWAGGKETQYF.

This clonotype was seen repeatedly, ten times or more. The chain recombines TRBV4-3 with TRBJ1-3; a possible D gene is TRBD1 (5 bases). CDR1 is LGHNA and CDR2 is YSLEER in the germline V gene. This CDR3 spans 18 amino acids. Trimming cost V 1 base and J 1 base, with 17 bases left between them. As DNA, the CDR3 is TGCGCCAGCAGCCAAGTCCCCACCGGGACCTTATCTGGAAACACCATATATTTT. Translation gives CASSQVPTGTLSGNTIYF.

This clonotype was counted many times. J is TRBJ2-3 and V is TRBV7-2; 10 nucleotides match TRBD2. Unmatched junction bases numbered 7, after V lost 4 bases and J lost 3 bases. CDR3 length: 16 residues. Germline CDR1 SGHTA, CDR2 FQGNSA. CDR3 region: CASSYASGSRTDTQYF. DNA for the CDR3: TGTGCCAGCAGCTACGCTAGCGGGAGTCGGACAGATACGCAGTATTTT.

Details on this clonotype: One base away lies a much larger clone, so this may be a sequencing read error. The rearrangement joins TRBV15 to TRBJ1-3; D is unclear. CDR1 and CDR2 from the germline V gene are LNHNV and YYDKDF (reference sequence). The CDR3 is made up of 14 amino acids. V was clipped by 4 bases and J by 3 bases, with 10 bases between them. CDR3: CATSIVGGGNTIYF. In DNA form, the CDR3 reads TGTGCCACCAGCATAGTCGGAGGTGGAAACACCATATATTTT. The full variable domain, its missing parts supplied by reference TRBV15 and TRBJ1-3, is DAMVIQNPRYQVTQFGKPVTLSCSQTLNHNVMYWYQQKSSQAPKLLFHYYDKDFNNEADTPDNFQSRRPNTSFCFLDIRSPGLGDTAMYLCATSIVGGGNTIYFGEGSWLTVV.

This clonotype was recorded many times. The CDR3 region has the DNA TGTGCCAGCAGCCCCCTAGCGGGTAACACAGATACGCAGTATTTT. Amino acid sequence: CASSPLAGNTDTQYF. The chain recombines TRBV7-7 with TRBJ2-3; 8 nucleotides match TRBD2. The CDR3 consists of 15 residues. In germline, CDR1 is SSHAT, CDR2 FNYEAQ (reference sequence). V lost 5 bases and J lost 2; bases outside the gene matches: 6.

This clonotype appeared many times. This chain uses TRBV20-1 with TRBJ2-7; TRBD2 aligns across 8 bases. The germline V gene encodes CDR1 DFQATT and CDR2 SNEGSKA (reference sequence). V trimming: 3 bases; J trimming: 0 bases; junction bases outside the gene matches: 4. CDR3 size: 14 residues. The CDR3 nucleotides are TGCAGTGCTAGGTCGGGAGGGGGCTCCTACGAGCAGTACTTC. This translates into CSARSGGGSYEQYF.

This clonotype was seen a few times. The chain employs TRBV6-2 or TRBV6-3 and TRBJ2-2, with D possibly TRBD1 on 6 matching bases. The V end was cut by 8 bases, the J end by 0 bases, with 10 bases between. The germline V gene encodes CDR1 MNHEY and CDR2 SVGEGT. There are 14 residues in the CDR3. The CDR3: CASRGQPNTGELFF. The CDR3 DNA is TGTGCCAGCCGGGGACAACCGAACACCGGGGAGCTGTTTTTT.